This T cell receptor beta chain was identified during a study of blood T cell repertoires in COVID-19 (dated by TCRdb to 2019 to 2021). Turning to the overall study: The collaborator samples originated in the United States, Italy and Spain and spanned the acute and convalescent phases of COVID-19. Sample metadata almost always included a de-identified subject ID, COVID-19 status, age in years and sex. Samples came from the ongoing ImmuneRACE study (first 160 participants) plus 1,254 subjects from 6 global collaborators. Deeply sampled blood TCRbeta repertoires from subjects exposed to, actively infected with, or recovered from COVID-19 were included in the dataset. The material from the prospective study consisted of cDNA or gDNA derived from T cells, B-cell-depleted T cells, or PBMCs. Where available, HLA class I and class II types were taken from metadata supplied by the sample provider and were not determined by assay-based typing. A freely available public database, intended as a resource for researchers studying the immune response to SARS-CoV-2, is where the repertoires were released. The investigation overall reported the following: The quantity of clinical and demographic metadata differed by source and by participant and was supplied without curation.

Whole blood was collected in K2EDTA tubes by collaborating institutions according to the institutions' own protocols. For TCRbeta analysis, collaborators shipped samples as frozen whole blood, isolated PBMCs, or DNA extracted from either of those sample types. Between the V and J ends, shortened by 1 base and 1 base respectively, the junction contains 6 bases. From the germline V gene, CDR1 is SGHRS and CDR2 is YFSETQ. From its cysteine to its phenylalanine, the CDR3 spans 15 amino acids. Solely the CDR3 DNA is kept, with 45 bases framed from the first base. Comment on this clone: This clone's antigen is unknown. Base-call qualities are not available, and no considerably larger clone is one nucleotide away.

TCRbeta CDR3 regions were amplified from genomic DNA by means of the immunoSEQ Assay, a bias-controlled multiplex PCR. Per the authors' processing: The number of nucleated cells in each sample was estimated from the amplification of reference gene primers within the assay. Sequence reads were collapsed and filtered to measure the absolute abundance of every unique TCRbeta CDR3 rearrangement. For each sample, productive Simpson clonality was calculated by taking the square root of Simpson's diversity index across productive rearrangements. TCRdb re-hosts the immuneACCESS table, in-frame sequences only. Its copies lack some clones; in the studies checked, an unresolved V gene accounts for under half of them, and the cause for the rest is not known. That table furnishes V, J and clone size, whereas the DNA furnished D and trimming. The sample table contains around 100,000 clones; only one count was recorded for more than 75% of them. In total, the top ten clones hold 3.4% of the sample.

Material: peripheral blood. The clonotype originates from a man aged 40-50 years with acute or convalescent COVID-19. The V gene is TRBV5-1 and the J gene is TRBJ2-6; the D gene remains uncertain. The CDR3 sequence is CASSLRRSGANVLTF. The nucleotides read TGCGCCAGCAGCTTGCGTCGTTCTGGGGCCAACGTCCTGACTTTC.